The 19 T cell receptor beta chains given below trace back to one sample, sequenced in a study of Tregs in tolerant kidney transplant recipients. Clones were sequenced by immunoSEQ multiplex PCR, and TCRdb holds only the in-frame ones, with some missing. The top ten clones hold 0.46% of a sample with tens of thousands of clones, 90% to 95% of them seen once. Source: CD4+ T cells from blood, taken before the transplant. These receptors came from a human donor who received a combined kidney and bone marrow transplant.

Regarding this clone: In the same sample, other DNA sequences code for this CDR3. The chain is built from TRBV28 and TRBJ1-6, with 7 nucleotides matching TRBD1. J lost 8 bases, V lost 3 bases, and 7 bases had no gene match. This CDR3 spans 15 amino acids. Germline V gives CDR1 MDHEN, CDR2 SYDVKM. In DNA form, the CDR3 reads TGTGCCAGCAGTTTGGGAGACAGGGATTATTCACCCCTCCACTTT. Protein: CASSLGDRDYSPLHF.

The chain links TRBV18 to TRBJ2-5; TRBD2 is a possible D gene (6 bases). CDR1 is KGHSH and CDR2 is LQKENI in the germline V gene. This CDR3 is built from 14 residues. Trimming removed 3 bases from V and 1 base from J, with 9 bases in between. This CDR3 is CASSPGLAQETQYF. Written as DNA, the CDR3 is TGTGCCAGCTCACCGGGACTCGCCCAAGAGACCCAGTACTTC.

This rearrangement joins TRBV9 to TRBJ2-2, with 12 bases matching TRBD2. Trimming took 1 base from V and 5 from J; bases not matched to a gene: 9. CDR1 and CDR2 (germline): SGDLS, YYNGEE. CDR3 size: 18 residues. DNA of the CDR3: TGTGCCAGCAGCGTATTACCTAGCGGGGGGGCCGGTACCGGGGAGCTGTTTTTT. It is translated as CASSVLPSGGAGTGELFF.

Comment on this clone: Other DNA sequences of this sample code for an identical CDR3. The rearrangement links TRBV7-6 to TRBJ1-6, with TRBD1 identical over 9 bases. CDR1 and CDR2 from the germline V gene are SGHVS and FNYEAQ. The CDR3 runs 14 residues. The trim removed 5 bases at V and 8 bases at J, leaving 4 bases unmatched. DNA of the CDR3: TGTGCCAGCAGCCGCCGACAGGGGGATTCACCCCTCCACTTT. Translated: CASSRRQGDSPLHF.

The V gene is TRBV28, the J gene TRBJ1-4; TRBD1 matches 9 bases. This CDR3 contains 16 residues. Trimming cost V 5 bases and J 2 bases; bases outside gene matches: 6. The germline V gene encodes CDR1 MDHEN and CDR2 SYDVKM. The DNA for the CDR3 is TGTGCCAGCAGTGAGGACAGGGGATTCACTAATGAAAAACTGTTTTTT. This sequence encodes CASSEDRGFTNEKLFF.

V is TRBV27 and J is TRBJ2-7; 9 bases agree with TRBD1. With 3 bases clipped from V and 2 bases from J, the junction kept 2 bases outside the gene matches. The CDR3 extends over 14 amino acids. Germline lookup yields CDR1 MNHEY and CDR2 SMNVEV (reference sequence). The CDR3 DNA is TGTGCCAGCAGTTTCCGGGACAGGGCCTACGAGCAGTACTTC. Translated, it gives CASSFRDRAYEQYF.

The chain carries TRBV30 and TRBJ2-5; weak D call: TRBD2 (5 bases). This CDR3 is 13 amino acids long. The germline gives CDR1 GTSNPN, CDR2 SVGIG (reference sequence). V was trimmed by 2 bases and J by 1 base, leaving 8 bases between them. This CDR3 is CAWSLGSQETQYF. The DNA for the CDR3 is TGTGCCTGGAGTTTGGGGAGCCAAGAGACCCAGTACTTC.

CDR3: CASSARGTQYF. CDR3 DNA: TGTGCCAGCAGCGCTAGGGGTACGCAGTATTTT. The rearrangement links TRBV9 to TRBJ2-3, with a weak D call TRBD1 (5 bases). Germline-derived CDR1 and CDR2 are SGDLS and YYNGEE. Between the trimmed V and J ends, which lost 3 bases and 8 bases, there was a span of 7 bases. The CDR3 has 11 residues.

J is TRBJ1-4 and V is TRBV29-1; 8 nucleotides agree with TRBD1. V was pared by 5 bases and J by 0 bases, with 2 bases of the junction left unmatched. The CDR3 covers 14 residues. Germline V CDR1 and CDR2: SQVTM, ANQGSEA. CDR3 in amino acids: CSVTGGATNEKLFF. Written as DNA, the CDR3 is TGCAGCGTTACAGGGGGGGCAACTAATGAAAAACTGTTTTTT.

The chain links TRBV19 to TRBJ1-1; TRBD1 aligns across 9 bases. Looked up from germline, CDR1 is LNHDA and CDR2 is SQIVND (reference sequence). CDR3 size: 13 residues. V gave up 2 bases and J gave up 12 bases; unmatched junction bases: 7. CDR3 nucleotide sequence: TGTGCCAGTAGTATACAACAGGGGGCGCAGTCTTTCTTT. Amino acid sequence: CASSIQQGAQSFF.

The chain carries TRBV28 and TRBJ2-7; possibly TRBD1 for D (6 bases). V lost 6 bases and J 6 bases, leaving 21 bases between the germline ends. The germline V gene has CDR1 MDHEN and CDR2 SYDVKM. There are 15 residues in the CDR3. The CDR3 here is CASSLPGQIYPEQYF. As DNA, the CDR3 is TGTGCCAGCAGCCTCCCTGGACAGATTTACCCCGAGCAGTACTTC.

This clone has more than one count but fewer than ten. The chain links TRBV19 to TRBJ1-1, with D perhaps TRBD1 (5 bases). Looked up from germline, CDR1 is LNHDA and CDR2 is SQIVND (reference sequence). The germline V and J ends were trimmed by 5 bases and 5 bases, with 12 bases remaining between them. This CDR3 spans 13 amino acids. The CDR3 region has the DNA TGTGCCAGTAGTGTGACGACAGATACTGAAGCTTTCTTT. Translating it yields CASSVTTDTEAFF. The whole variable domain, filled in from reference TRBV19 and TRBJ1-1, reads DGGITQSPKYLFRKEGQNVTLSCEQNLNHDAMYWYRQDPGQGLRLIYYSQIVNDFQKGDIAEGYSVSREKKESFPLTVTSAQKNPTAFYLCASSVTTDTEAFFGQGTRLTVV.

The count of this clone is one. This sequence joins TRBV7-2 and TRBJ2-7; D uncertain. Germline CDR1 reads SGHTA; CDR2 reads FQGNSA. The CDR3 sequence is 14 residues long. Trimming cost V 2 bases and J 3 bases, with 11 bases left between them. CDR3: CASSLSFFNYEQYF. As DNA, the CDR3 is TGTGCCAGCAGCTTATCCTTTTTTAACTACGAGCAGTACTTC.

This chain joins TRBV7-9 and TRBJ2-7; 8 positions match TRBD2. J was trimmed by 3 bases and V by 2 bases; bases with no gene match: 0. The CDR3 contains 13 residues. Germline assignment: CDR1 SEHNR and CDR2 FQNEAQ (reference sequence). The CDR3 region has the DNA TGTGCCAGCAGCTTAAGCGGGGGCTACGAGCAGTACTTC. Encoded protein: CASSLSGGYEQYF. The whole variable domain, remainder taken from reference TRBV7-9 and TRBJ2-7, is DTGVSQNPRHKITKRGQNVTFRCDPISEHNRLYWYRQTLGQGPEFLTYFQNEAQLEKSRLLSDRFSAERPKGSFSTLEIQRTEQGDSAMYLCASSLSGGYEQYFGPGTRLTVT.

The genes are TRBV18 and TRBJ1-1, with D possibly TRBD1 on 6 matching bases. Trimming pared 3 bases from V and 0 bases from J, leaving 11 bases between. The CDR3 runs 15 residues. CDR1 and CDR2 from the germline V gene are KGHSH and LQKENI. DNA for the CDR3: TGTGCCAGCTCACCCTCGACAGGACTGAACACTGAAGCTTTCTTT. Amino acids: CASSPSTGLNTEAFF.

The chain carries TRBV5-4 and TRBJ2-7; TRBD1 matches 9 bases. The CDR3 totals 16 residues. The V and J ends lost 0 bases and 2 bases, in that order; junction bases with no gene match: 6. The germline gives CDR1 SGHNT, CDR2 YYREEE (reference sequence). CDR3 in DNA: TGTGCCAGCAGCTTGGCCGGGACAGGGCGGACCTACGAGCAGTACTTC. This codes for CASSLAGTGRTYEQYF.

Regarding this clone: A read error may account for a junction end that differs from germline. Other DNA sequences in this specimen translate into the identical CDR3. In nucleotides, the CDR3 is TGTGCCAGCGGGCAGAACACCGAAGCTTTCTTT. Its translation is CASGQNTEAFF. The V and J genes are TRBV2 and TRBJ1-1; D unclear. Germline CDR1 SNHLY, CDR2 FYNNEI. CDR3 length: 11 amino acids. Supplemented by reference TRBV2 and TRBJ1-1, the full variable domain reads EPEVTQTPSHQVTQMGQEVILRCVPISNHLYFYWYRQILGQKVEFLVSFYNNEISEKSEIFDDQFSVERPDGSNFTLKIRSTKLEDSAMYFCASGQNTEAFFGQGTRLTVV.

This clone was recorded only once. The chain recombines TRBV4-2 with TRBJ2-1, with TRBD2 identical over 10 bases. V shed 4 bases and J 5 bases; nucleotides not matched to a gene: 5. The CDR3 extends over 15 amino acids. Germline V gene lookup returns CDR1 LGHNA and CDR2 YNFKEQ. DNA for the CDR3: TGTGCCAGCAGCCGTGGGACTAGCGTGAACAATGAGCAGTTCTTC. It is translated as CASSRGTSVNNEQFF.

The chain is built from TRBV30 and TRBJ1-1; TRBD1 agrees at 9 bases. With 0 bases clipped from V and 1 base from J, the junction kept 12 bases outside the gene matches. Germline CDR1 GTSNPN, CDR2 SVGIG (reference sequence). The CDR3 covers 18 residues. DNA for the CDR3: TGTGCCTGGAGTGTAACTAGACAGGGGGGGATCGGGAACACTGAAGCTTTCTTT. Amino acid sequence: CAWSVTRQGGIGNTEAFF.